The 16 T cell receptor beta chains below were found in one sample sequenced in a study of blood T cells in healthy people across ages. Combining a sample-barcoded 5' primer with a J-beta primer mix, a second PCR ran for about 6 to 12 cycles. TCRdb re-called the 5' RACE reads with MiXCR, one entry per CDR3 protein. The sample consists of 730,000 or so distinct CDR3 sequences, approximately 39% of them appearing once. Input material: blood. The receptors shown here come from a woman aged 60-70 years in good health.

This sequence joins TRBV20-1 and TRBJ1-5; possibly TRBD1 for D (5 bases). Trimming took off 3 bases at V and 3 bases at J, with 6 bases between the two ends. Germline CDR1 DFQATT, CDR2 SNEGSKA (reference sequence). The CDR3 loop spans 12 amino acids. The DNA for the CDR3 is TGCAGTGCTAGGGACAACAATCAGCCCCAGCATTTT. It encodes CSARDNNQPQHF.

This clonotype was observed a handful of times. The CDR3: CASSLGGLGYNEQYF. Written as DNA, the CDR3 is TGTGCCAGCAGCCTAGGGGGGCTTGGCTACAATGAGCAGTACTTC. V is TRBV27 and J is TRBJ2-7; D may match TRBD1 or TRBD2 (6 bases each). Looked up from germline, CDR1 is MNHEY and CDR2 is SMNVEV (reference sequence). V was pared by 6 bases and J by 7 bases, with 22 bases between. This CDR3 contains 15 residues.

The V and J genes are TRBV9 and TRBJ2-5; D is undetermined. This CDR3 comprises 16 residues. The ends were cut back, 0 bases at V and 2 bases at J, with 14 bases in the middle. Per germline, CDR1 SGDLS and CDR2 YYNGEE. CDR3 sequence reads: CASSVGVDSFQETQYF. CDR3 coding DNA: TGTGCCAGCAGCGTAGGGGTAGATTCGTTTCAAGAGACCCAGTACTTC.

Points on this clonotype: A clone one base away is much larger, so this may be a read error. The chain uses TRBV12-3 or TRBV12-4 and TRBJ2-1; TRBD2 is a possible D gene (5 bases). The CDR3 is 13 amino acids. The V end lost 3 bases, the J end lost 13 bases, and 16 bases lay between the germline ends. The CDR3 nucleotides read TGTGCCAGCAGTTTCGCAGGAGGAGAGACCCAGTTCTTC. Translating it yields CASSFAGGETQFF.

The V and J genes are TRBV20-1 and TRBJ2-3, with unresolved D. Trimming took 6 bases from V and 0 from J, leaving 10 bases between them. CDR3 length: 13 amino acids. Germline V gives CDR1 DFQATT, CDR2 SNEGSKA (reference sequence). The CDR3 coding sequence is TGCAGTGCCCAGATGGCGAGCACAGATACGCAGTATTTT. Translated: CSAQMASTDTQYF.

About this clonotype: This could be a read error, since a much larger clone is one nucleotide away. The rearrangement links TRBV12-3 or TRBV12-4 to TRBJ2-5; D unresolved. This CDR3 comprises 11 residues. CDR3 region: CASGFRETQYF. CDR3 bases: TGTGCCAGCGGTTTTCGGGAGACCCAGTACTTC.

This clonotype turned up a few times. This chain connects TRBV21-1 to TRBJ2-1; TRBD1, the table's D call, was not compared with the DNA. TRBV21-1 is a listed pseudogene. CDR3 length equals 16 residues. CDR3 region: CASSNTNRDSSNEQFF. The DNA for the CDR3 is TGTGCCAGCAGCAACACGAACCGGGACAGTAGTAATGAGCAGTTCTTC.

This clonotype was picked up many times. The gene calls are TRBV27 and TRBJ2-7; 13 bases align to TRBD2. The CDR3 is 14 amino acids. Germline assignment: CDR1 MNHEY and CDR2 SMNVEV (reference sequence). Trimming removed 8 bases from V and 3 bases from J; junction bases left unmatched: 4. CDR3 protein: CASGRTSGSYEQYF. DNA for the CDR3: TGTGCCAGCGGCCGGACTAGCGGGAGCTACGAGCAGTACTTC.

The V and J genes are TRBV7-9 and TRBJ2-7; perhaps TRBD1 as D (5 bases). Gene TRBJ2-5 matches the end of the DNA better, so the J call may be wrong. Germline CDR1 and CDR2: SEHNR and FQNEAQ (reference sequence). This CDR3 has 14 residues. CDR3 nucleotides: TGTGCCAGCAGCGAAGACAGACCTAGGGAGACCCAGTACTTC. Its protein is CASSEDRPRETQYF.

The J gene is TRBJ2-5, the V gene TRBV7-8, with a tentative D call TRBD2 (6 bases). V was cut by 1 base and J by 11 bases, with 20 bases left in between. Looked up from germline, CDR1 is SGHVS and CDR2 is FQNEAQ. This CDR3 is built from 15 residues. The CDR3 reads CASSLGGGQFNEQYF. CDR3 nucleotides: TGTGCCAGCAGCTTAGGGGGAGGTCAGTTCAATGAGCAGTACTTC. Together with reference TRBV7-8 and TRBJ2-5, the CDR3 gives the full variable domain: GAGVSQSPRYKVAKRGQDVALRCDPISGHVSLFWYQQALGQGPEFLTYFQNEAQLDKSGLPSDRFFAERPEGSVSTLKIQRTQQEDSAVYLCASSLGGGQFNEQYFGPGTRLLVL.

The gene calls are TRBV20-1 and TRBJ2-5; TRBD2 matches at 15 bases. CDR1 DFQATT and CDR2 SNEGSKA come from the germline V gene (reference sequence). The CDR3 contains 19 residues. Losses at the gene ends were 0 bases for V and 3 bases for J; bases not matched to a gene: 11. The DNA for the CDR3 is TGCAGTGCTAGAGATTATAGGGGACTAGCGGGAGGTCCGGAAGAGACCCAGTACTTC. The encoded protein is CSARDYRGLAGGPEETQYF.

The chain is built from TRBV5-1 and TRBJ2-2; D is possibly TRBD1 (6 bases). The CDR3 is made up of 15 amino acids. Germline CDR1 SGHRS, CDR2 YFSETQ. The V and J ends lost 4 bases and 2 bases respectively, with 12 bases between them. DNA of the CDR3: TGCGCCAGCAGCGTGGGACACCCCAACACCGGGGAGCTGTTTTTT. Protein product: CASSVGHPNTGELFF.

This clonotype was counted between two and nine times. This chain joins TRBV2 and TRBJ1-5; 7 positions match TRBD1. CDR1 and CDR2 (germline): SNHLY, FYNNEI. This CDR3 region has 14 residues. The J segment lost 5 bases and the V segment lost 7 bases, leaving 8 bases of the junction unmatched. The CDR3 spells CASTGQVADQPQHF. The DNA of the CDR3 is TGTGCCAGCACTGGACAGGTTGCGGATCAGCCCCAGCATTTT.

V and J are TRBV5-6 and TRBJ2-3; 11 bases align to TRBD2. The CDR3 runs to 15 residues. V lost 4 bases to trimming and J lost 5 bases; unmatched junction nucleotides: 6. Germline V CDR1 and CDR2: SGHDT, YYEEEE. CDR3 coding DNA: TGTGCCAGCAGCCATTCCGGGACTAGCGGAGATACGCAGTATTTT. As protein: CASSHSGTSGDTQYF.

This chain uses TRBV30 with TRBJ2-6; TRBD1 might be the D (6 bases). The CDR3 contains 16 residues. Germline-derived CDR1 and CDR2 are GTSNPN and SVGIG (reference sequence). Trimming left V 7 bases short and J 0 bases short, with 16 bases between. CDR3 nucleotide sequence: TGTGCCTTACTGGGGGCAGGGAGCTCTGGGGCCAACGTCCTGACTTTC. Protein product: CALLGAGSSGANVLTF.

The chain couples TRBV3-1 to TRBJ2-3; D may be TRBD2 (5 bases). The germline CDR1 and CDR2 sequences are LGHDT and YNNKEL (reference sequence). The CDR3 contains 16 residues. Trimming cost V 1 base and J 0 bases, with 11 bases left between them. CDR3 nucleotides: TGTGCCAGCAGCCAAGCGTTGAGGGCGAGCACAGATACGCAGTATTTT. As protein: CASSQALRASTDTQYF.